These T cell receptor beta chains were read from a single sample in a study of CD8+ T cells in alopecia areata. TCRdb's table, derived via immunoSEQ multiplex PCR, lists solely in-frame clones and lacks some. Of about 140,000 clones in the sample, approximately 51% were seen once. Here the sequenced sample was CD4+ T cells sorted from blood, taken at week 0. These receptors originate from a human donor with alopecia areata. Both conserved end residues are part of each CDR3.

TRBJ2-1,TRBV30,CAWSVGRAPYNEQFF
TRBJ2-3,TRBV30,CAWSPGQVATDTQYF
TRBJ2-3,TRBV29-1,CSAPGWESPDTQYF
TRBJ2-3,TRBV29-1,CSPTEGQRTDTQYF
TRBJ2-7,TRBV29-1,CSVEDQGRMQYF
TRBJ1-5,TRBV29-1,CSVGSLPNQPQHF
TRBJ2-5,TRBV27,CASSFESRQDSGETQYF
TRBJ2-7,TRBV6-1,CASSVGLAYEQYF
TRBJ2-1,TRBV19,CASSREKYNEQFF
TRBJ1-4,TRBV4-1,CASSQDRDRANEKLFF
TRBJ1-1,TRBV30,CAWSRNRGESEAFF
TRBJ2-1,TRBV29-1,CSAALSGSEQFF
TRBJ2-7,TRBV5-1,CASSQGQDFYEQYF
TRBJ2-1,TRBV29-1,CSVLTWGLTYNEQFF
TRBJ2-7,TRBV5-1,CASSASNRAYEQYF
TRBJ2-3,TRBV30,CAWSPTGVTDTQYF
TRBJ2-1,TRBV29-1,CSVIRTSGISSYNEQFF
TRBJ2-7,TRBV25-1,CASSEQWEQYF
TRBJ1-1,TRBV5-1,CASSLGRGGAEAFF
TRBJ1-2,TRBV6-6,CASSEPGQGYGYTF